This T cell receptor (beta chain) was captured by sequencing in a study of regulatory T cells in long-lasting Graves disease. Germline V CDR1 and CDR2: SGDLS, YYNGEE. V dropped 0 bases and J dropped 4 bases, with 17 bases sitting between them. The CDR3 contains 17 residues. Time point described: newly diagnosed GD, antithyroid drugs for less than 3 months. The TCR library was made from RNA extracted from PBMCs. This clonotype has more than one count but fewer than ten. Both iRepertoire HTBI primers and Arm-PCR of CDR3 regions were used to build the TCR beta libraries. A single record per CDR3 protein comes from TCRdb applying MiXCR to the multiplex PCR reads. Among under 300,000 distinct CDR3 sequences listed, around 19% were seen once. These data are also associated with another study on T cells in Graves' hyperthyroidism and ophthalmopathy. That work states: HTBI primers drove first-round RT-PCR of the TCR CDR3.

The TCR originated in a woman aged 25 to 39 with Graves disease. The sequences come from peripheral blood mononuclear cells (PBMCs), collected at new diagnosis, from a patient treated with antithyroid drugs. The chain links TRBV9 to TRBJ2-1; no definite D call. CDR3: CASSVGDRPPVYNEQFF. The CDR3 DNA reads as TGTGCCAGCAGCGTAGGAGATCGACCGCCTGTGTACAATGAGCAGTTCTTC.